This is a list of T cell receptor beta chains from one sample in a study of tumor-infiltrating lymphocytes in oesophageal squamous cell carcinoma. One entry per CDR3 protein, called by TCRdb with MiXCR from the PCR reads. The sample consists of some 17,000 distinct CDR3 sequences, about 46% of them appearing once. Sequenced: normal esophageal tissue next to the tumor. The receptors were sampled from a female donor with esophageal squamous cell carcinoma. Both conserved end residues are part of each CDR3. The D gene is left open where the match is weak. Clone size is given for some rows only: seen once, a few or many times, or a class if the clone is expanded.

d_call j_call clone_size v_call cdr3_nt cdr3_aa
TRBD2 TRBJ2-1 few TRBV7-3 TGTGCCAGCAGCTACGGACTAGCGGGTTACAATGAGCAGTTCTTC CASSYGLAGYNEQFF
. TRBJ2-7 many TRBV5-1 TGCGCCAGCAGCAAAGACTTACAGCAGCAGTACTTC CASSKDLQQQYF
TRBD1 TRBJ1-3 many TRBV7-9 TGTGCCAGCAGCTTAGGGCCCGGGACAGGAGGAAACACCATATATTTT CASSLGPGTGGNTIYF
. TRBJ1-2 many TRBV4-3 TGCGCCAGCAGCCAAGTAAAGGGGTACTATGGCTACACCTTC CASSQVKGYYGYTF
. TRBJ1-6 few TRBV2 TGTGCCAGCAGGCTGGAGTCCGTAAGCTCCTATAATTCACCCCTCCACTTT CASRLESVSSYNSPLHF
TRBD1 TRBJ2-1 . TRBV20-1 TGCAGTGCTAGTCGGACAGGGAGTAATTCACCCCTCCACTTC CSASRTGSNSPLHF
TRBD2 TRBJ2-5 . TRBV10-3 TGTGCCATCAGTGAGTCGCTAGCGGTATACCAAGAGACCCAGTACTTC CAISESLAVYQETQYF
. TRBJ2-7 few TRBV12-3/TRBV12-4 TGTGCCAGCAGTCCCCCACACGGGAAGGATTCACCCCTCCACTTC CASSPPHGKDSPLHF
. TRBJ2-1 . TRBV7-2 TGTGCCAGCAGCCCCGGCTCCTACAATGAGCAGTTCTTC CASSPGSYNEQFF
. TRBJ2-1 . TRBV7-4 TGTGCCAGCATCCCTTCGGGGGCTCGGAATGAGCAGTTCTTC CASIPSGARNEQFF
TRBD2 TRBJ2-1 . TRBV20-1 TGCAGTGCTAGTATCCATAGACTAGCAACCAATGAGCAGTTCTTC CSASIHRLATNEQFF
TRBD1 TRBJ2-7 . TRBV9 TGTGCCAGCAGCGAAAAGGACAGGGAGGACTACGAGCAGTACTTC CASSEKDREDYEQYF
. TRBJ1-3 many TRBV6-1 TGTGCCAGCGCGGGGCGTTCTGGAAACACCATATATTTT CASAGRSGNTIYF
. TRBJ1-5 few TRBV18 TGTGCCAGCTCATCATCCACGGGGGGTAATCAGCCCCAGCATTTT CASSSSTGGNQPQHF
. TRBJ2-4 many TRBV6-1 TGTGCCAGCACCGCCAAAAACATTCAGTACTTC CASTAKNIQYF
TRBD1 TRBJ2-1 . TRBV12-3/TRBV12-4 TGTGCCAGCACCTGGACAGGGGCGGACAATGAGCAGTTCTTC CASTWTGADNEQFF
. TRBJ1-5 many TRBV7-9 TGTGCCAGCAGCAGTGGGGGAGGCCAGCCCCAGCATTTT CASSSGGGQPQHF
. TRBJ2-7 . TRBV28 TGTGCCAGCGAGGAGGGGGGTTACGAGCAGTACTTC CASEEGGYEQYF
. TRBJ2-7 many TRBV11-2 TGTGCCAGCAGCTTAGATCTCCTCTACGAGCAGTACTTC CASSLDLLYEQYF
. TRBJ1-2 . TRBV6-1 TGTGCCAGCAGTCCCCAACTGGGCCCCGATGGCTACACCTTC CASSPQLGPDGYTF
. TRBJ2-5 . TRBV5-6 TGTGCCAGCAGCTTGGGCGGCAGCAAAGAGACCCAGTACTTC CASSLGGSKETQYF
. TRBJ2-1 . TRBV7-3 TGTGCCAGCAGCTTAAATTATGGGAATGAGCAGTTCTTC CASSLNYGNEQFF
TRBD2 TRBJ2-1 . TRBV6-1 TGTGCCAGCACCCAGCCGGGACTAGCTTACAATGAGCAGTTCTTC CASTQPGLAYNEQFF